This TCR beta chain was identified in a study of lymphopenia after photon versus proton radiotherapy (dated by TCRdb to the late 2010s). With regard to the full study: The study compared the immunological effects of photon versus proton radiation therapy in patients with gastrointestinal tumors who developed high-grade lymphopenia. The goal of the study was to characterize the differences between the two radiation modalities in how they affect the immune system. The cohort included over 15 patients with gastrointestinal tumors who developed lymphopenia after receiving either photon or proton therapy.

Receptor libraries were prepared by the immunoSEQ multiplex PCR assay. Deep sequencing of rearranged TCR beta loci, alongside multiparametric flow cytometry, was used to profile T cell repertoires. In its TCRdb copy, this immuneACCESS table keeps in-frame sequences only and misses some clones. Where compared with another copy, unresolved V genes explain less than half of these, and the others have no known cause. Counted in this sample were 150,000 or so clones; around 85% of them appeared once. The ten largest clones take up around 4.6% of the sample. Study-level results and caveats: After the lymphocyte count nadir, repertoires from photon-treated patients showed oligoclonal expansion, particularly of CD8+ Temra cells, and this expansion drove the decline in diversity. The survival association was assessed only in patients who died, and the authors presented better survival with proton therapy as a possibility rather than a demonstrated result. Proton-treated patients stayed relatively stable during treatment, while photon-treated patients lost naive T cells and TCR diversity and gained effector/memory populations. Among patients across the cohort who died, overall survival time showed an inverse correlation with a larger post-nadir drop in TCR diversity.

Comments on this clone: It lacks a known antigen. There are no base qualities to consult, and no much larger clone falls within one base.

Measured from the cysteine to the phenylalanine, the CDR3 is 14 residues long. The CDR3 DNA has 42 bases and is translated from base 1. CDR1 and CDR2 were assigned from the germline V gene as MGHDK and SYGVNS. V and J are trimmed by 4 bases and 2 bases, and the gene matches miss 4 bases of the junction. The sample consisted of peripheral blood, taken from a patient treated with photon-based radiotherapy. This TCR came from a man between 50 and 59 years old with gastric cancer. The chain couples TRBV25-1 to TRBJ2-5, with TRBD1 identical over 7 junction bases. In nucleotides, the sequence is TGTGCCAGCAGTGGGGGACAGAAACAAGAGACCCAGTACTTC. Translated, this gives CASSGGQKQETQYF.